The rows below give T cell receptor beta chains drawn from one sample of a study of blood T cells in healthy people across ages. TCRdb recomputed calls from the 5' RACE reads with MiXCR, one row per CDR3 protein. The sample lists over 1,500,000 distinct CDR3 sequences, less than 50% occurring once. The specimen was blood. Every receptor here comes from a woman in her thirties or forties in good health. Both conserved end residues are part of each CDR3. Fields, in order: J gene, D gene, clone size, V gene, CDR3 protein, CDR3 DNA. A D gene is named only where the DNA matches it firmly. A row's size may be missing; if present it is once, few, many or a size class.

j_call: TRBJ2-1
d_call: TRBD2
clone_size: -
v_call: TRBV27
cdr3_aa: CASSLFVASGYNEQFF
cdr3_nt: TGTGCCAGCAGTTTATTTGTGGCTAGCGGATACAATGAGCAGTTCTTC

j_call: TRBJ1-5
d_call: TRBD1
clone_size: few
v_call: TRBV6-5
cdr3_aa: CASSWQGGQPQHF
cdr3_nt: TGTGCCAGCAGTTGGCAGGGGGGTCAGCCCCAGCATTTT

j_call: TRBJ1-2
d_call: -
clone_size: few
v_call: TRBV7-9
cdr3_aa: CASSLGQYTYGYTF
cdr3_nt: TGTGCCAGCAGCCTAGGACAGTATACGTATGGCTACACCTTC

j_call: TRBJ1-1
d_call: -
clone_size: -
v_call: TRBV27
cdr3_aa: CASSSITQGMNTEAFF
cdr3_nt: TGTGCCAGCAGTTCAATAACTCAGGGGATGAACACTGAAGCTTTCTTT

j_call: TRBJ2-7
d_call: TRBD1
clone_size: few
v_call: TRBV4-2
cdr3_aa: CASSQTPGQGYEQYF
cdr3_nt: TGTGCCAGCAGCCAAACCCCGGGACAGGGCTACGAGCAGTACTTC

j_call: TRBJ2-2
d_call: -
clone_size: -
v_call: TRBV12-3/TRBV12-4
cdr3_aa: CASSLVRADGELFF
cdr3_nt: TGTGCCAGCAGTTTGGTCAGGGCTGACGGGGAGCTGTTTTTT

j_call: TRBJ1-2
d_call: -
clone_size: -
v_call: TRBV3-1
cdr3_aa: CASSPSRGGSYGYTF
cdr3_nt: TGTGCCAGCAGCCCCTCCCGGGGGGGTAGCTATGGCTACACCTTC

j_call: TRBJ2-7
d_call: -
clone_size: -
v_call: TRBV5-1
cdr3_aa: CASSSPRGASSEQYF
cdr3_nt: TGCGCCAGCAGCTCGCCCCGCGGGGCCTCCTCCGAGCAGTACTTC

j_call: TRBJ2-7
d_call: -
clone_size: -
v_call: TRBV7-2
cdr3_aa: CASSLAGRGYYEQYF
cdr3_nt: TGTGCCAGCAGCTTAGCGGGGCGGGGCTATTACGAGCAGTACTTC

j_call: TRBJ2-1
d_call: TRBD1
clone_size: -
v_call: TRBV15
cdr3_aa: CATSMGQGNRGEQFF
cdr3_nt: TGTGCCACCAGCATGGGACAGGGTAACAGGGGTGAGCAGTTCTTC

j_call: TRBJ2-1
d_call: -
clone_size: -
v_call: TRBV4-2
cdr3_aa: CASSQGEPSYEQFF
cdr3_nt: TGTGCCAGCAGCCAAGGGGAACCCTCCTACGAGCAGTTCTTC